This T cell receptor (beta chain) was captured in a study of blood T cell repertoires in COVID-19. Method: immunoSEQ multiplex PCR; TCRdb's copy keeps in-frame clones and lacks some. This repertoire shows about 140,000 clones, 60% to 85% found once; its top ten account for about 8.7%. The germline CDR1 and CDR2 sequences are MNHEY and SMNVEV (reference sequence). The CDR3 is 13 amino acids. Trimming shortened V by 9 bases and J by 1 base, and 9 bases separated the two germline ends. This TCR was recovered from a middle-aged man with active or convalescent COVID-19. Sequenced input: peripheral blood. This sequence joins TRBV27 and TRBJ2-2, with D uncertain. The DNA for the CDR3 is TGTGCCAGTGGTTGGCAGAACACCGGGGAGCTGTTTTTT. Amino acids: CASGWQNTGELFF.